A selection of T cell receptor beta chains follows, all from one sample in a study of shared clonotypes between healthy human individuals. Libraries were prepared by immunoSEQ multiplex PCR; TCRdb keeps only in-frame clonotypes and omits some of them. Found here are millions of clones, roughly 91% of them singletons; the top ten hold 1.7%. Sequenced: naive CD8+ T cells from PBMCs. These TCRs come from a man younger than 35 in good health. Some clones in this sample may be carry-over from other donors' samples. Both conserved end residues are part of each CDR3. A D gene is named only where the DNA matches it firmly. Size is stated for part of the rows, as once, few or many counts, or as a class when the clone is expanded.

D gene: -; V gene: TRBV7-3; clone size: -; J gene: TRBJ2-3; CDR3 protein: CASSFSPGKADTQYF; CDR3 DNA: TGTGCCAGCAGCTTTTCCCCCGGGAAGGCTGATACGCAGTATTTT
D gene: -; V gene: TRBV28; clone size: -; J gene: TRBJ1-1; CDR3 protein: CASSSRTASPNTEAFF; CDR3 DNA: TGTGCCAGCAGCTCACGAACAGCCTCACCGAACACTGAAGCTTTCTTT
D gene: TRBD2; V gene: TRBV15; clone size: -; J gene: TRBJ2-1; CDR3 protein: CATSRDRELAGPYNEQFF; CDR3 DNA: TGTGCCACCAGCAGAGATCGGGAACTAGCGGGTCCTTACAATGAGCAGTTCTTC
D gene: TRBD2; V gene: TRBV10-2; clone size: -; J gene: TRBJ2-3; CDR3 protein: CASSFLAGGITDTQYF; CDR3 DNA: TGCGCCAGCAGTTTCTTAGCGGGAGGGATCACAGATACGCAGTATTTT
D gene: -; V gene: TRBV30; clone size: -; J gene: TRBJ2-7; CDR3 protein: CAWRGRQWYF; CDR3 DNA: TGTGCCTGGAGAGGTCGTCAGTGGTACTTC
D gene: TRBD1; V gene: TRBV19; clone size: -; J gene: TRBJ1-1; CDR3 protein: CASSPTGVEAFF; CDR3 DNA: TGTGCCAGTAGCCCGACAGGGGTTGAAGCTTTCTTT
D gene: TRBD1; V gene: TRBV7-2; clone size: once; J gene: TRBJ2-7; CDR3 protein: CASSPRSGGFVEQYF; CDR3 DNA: TGTGCCAGCAGCCCCAGGTCAGGGGGCTTCGTTGAGCAGTACTTC
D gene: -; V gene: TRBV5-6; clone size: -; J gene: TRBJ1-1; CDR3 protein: CASSLSSLNTEAFF; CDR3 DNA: TGTGCCAGCAGCTTGTCTTCCCTGAACACTGAAGCTTTCTTT
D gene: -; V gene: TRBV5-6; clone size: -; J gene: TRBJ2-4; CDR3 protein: CATPEGHLDLAKNIQYF; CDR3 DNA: TGTGCCACCCCTGAGGGACACCTAGATCTAGCCAAAAACATTCAGTACTTC
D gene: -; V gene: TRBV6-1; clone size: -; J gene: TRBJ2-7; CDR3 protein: CASSEGRTYEQYF; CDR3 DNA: TGTGCCAGCAGTGAAGGCCGGACCTACGAGCAGTACTTC
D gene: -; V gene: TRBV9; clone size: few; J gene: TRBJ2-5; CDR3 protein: CASSARVKETQYF; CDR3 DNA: TGTGCCAGCAGCGCCAGAGTAAAGGAGACCCAGTACTTC
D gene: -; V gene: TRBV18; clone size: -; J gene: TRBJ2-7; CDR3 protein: CASGYVGFHYEQYF; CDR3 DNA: TGTGCCAGCGGATATGTCGGGTTTCACTACGAGCAGTACTTC
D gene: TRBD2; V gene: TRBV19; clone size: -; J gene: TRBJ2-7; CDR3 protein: CASNEAGGSEQYF; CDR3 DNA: TGTGCCAGTAACGAAGCGGGAGGCTCGGAGCAGTACTTC
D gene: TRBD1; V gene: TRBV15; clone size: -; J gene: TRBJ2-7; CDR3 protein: CATSRFGDRGLVEQYF; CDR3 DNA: TGTGCCACCAGCAGATTTGGGGACAGGGGGCTTGTCGAGCAGTACTTC
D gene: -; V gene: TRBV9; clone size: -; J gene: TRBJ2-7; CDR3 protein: CASSVAHRAYEQYF; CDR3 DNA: TGTGCCAGCAGCGTAGCTCACAGGGCCTACGAGCAGTACTTC
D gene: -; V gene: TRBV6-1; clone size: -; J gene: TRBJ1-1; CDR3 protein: CASSGTWTGNTEAFF; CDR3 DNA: TGTGCCAGCAGTGGGACTTGGACGGGAAACACTGAAGCTTTCTTT
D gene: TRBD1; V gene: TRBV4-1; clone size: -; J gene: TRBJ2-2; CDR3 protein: CASSQERQGFGELFF; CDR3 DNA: TGCGCCAGCAGCCAAGAACGACAGGGTTTCGGGGAGCTGTTTTTT
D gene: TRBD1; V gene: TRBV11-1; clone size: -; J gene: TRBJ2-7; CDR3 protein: CASSLDYRGQNEQYF; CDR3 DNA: TGTGCCAGCAGCTTAGACTACAGGGGGCAAAACGAGCAGTACTTC
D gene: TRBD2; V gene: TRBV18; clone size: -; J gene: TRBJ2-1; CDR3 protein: CASSLNSGRDNEQFF; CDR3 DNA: TGTGCCAGCTCACTTAATAGCGGGAGGGACAATGAGCAGTTCTTC
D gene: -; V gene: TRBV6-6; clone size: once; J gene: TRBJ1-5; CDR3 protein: CASRTLGPYQPQHF; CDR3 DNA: TGTGCCAGCAGAACTTTGGGACCATATCAGCCCCAGCATTTT
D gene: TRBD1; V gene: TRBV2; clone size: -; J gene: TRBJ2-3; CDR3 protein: CASRGQIKVDTQYF; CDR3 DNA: TGTGCCAGCAGGGGACAGATAAAAGTGGATACGCAGTATTTT
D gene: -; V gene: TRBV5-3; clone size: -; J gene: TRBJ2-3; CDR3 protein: CARSCVSGRGTDTQYF; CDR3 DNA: TGTGCCAGAAGCTGCGTCTCGGGGAGAGGGACAGATACGCAGTATTTT
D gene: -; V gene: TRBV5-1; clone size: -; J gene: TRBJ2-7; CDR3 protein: CASSLGGTSPGRDSYEQYF; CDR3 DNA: TGCGCCAGCAGCCTAGGCGGGACTTCCCCAGGACGGGACTCCTACGAGCAGTACTTC
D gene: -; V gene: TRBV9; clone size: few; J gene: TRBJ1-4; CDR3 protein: CASSTRGSPNEKLFF; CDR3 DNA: TGTGCCAGCAGCACCAGGGGTTCACCTAATGAAAAACTGTTTTTT
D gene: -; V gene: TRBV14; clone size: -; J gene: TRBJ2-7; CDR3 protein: CASSHGRTASYEQYF; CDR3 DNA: TGTGCCAGCAGCCACGGTCGGACAGCCTCCTACGAGCAGTACTTC
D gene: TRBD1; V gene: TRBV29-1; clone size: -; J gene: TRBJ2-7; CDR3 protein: CSVEDRGWTGGYGYEQYF; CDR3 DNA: TGCAGCGTTGAAGATCGGGGCTGGACAGGAGGATACGGCTACGAGCAGTACTTC
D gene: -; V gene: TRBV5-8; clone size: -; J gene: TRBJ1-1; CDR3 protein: CASSLSGLLGTEAFF; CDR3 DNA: TGTGCCAGCAGCTTGAGCGGACTACTGGGCACTGAAGCTTTCTTT
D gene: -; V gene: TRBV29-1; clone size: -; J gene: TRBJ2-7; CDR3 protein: CSVEDQGGGEQYF; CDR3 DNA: TGCAGCGTTGAAGACCAAGGTGGCGGCGAGCAGTACTTC
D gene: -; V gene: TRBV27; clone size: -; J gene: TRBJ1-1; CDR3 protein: CASRTGGTEAFF; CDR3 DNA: TGTGCCAGCAGAACCGGGGGGACTGAAGCTTTCTTT
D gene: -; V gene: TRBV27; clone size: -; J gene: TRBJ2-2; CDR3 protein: CASTPSETGELFF; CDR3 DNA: TGTGCCAGCACCCCCTCTGAAACCGGGGAGCTGTTTTTT
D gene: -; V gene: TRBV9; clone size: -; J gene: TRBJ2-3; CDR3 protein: CASSVVGGADTQYF; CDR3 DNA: TGTGCCAGCAGCGTAGTAGGGGGGGCAGATACGCAGTATTTT
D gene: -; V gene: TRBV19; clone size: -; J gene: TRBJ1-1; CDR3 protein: CASSIAGGMNTEAFF; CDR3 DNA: TGTGCCAGTAGTATTGCTGGAGGGATGAACACTGAAGCTTTCTTT
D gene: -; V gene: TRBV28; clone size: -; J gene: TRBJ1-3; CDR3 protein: CASSYRPSGNTIYF; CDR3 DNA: TGTGCCAGCAGTTACAGGCCCTCTGGAAACACCATATATTTT
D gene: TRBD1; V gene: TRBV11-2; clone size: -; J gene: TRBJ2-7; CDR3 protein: CASSLERTGEYEQYF; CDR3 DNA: TGTGCCAGCAGCTTAGAGAGGACAGGGGAATACGAGCAGTACTTC
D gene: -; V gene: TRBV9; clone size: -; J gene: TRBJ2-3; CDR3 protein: CASSPGRLSPDTQYF; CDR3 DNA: TGTGCCAGCAGCCCGGGACGCCTAAGCCCAGATACGCAGTATTTT
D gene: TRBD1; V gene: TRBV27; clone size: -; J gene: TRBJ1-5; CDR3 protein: CASGTGTPQPQHF; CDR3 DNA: TGTGCCAGCGGGACAGGCACTCCTCAGCCCCAGCATTTT
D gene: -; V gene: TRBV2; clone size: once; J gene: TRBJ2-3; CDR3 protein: CASSVPGARRGDTQYF; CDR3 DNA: TGTGCCAGCAGTGTCCCCGGGGCAAGGAGGGGAGATACGCAGTATTTT
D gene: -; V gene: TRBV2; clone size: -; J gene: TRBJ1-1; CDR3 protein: CASSESVAVYTEAFF; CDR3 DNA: TGTGCCAGCAGTGAGTCGGTGGCAGTCTACACTGAAGCTTTCTTT
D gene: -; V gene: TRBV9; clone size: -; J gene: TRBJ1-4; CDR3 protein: CASSVVEGLGEKLFF; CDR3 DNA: TGTGCCAGCAGCGTAGTCGAGGGTCTGGGTGAAAAACTGTTTTTT
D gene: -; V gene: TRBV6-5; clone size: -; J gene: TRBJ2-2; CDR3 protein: CASSYSAPTNTGELFF; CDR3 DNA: TGTGCCAGCAGTTACTCGGCCCCGACGAACACCGGGGAGCTGTTTTTT
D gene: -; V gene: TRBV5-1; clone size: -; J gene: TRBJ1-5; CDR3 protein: CASSLAGGSPQHF; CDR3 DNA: TGCGCCAGCAGCTTGGCCGGCGGTTCGCCCCAGCATTTT
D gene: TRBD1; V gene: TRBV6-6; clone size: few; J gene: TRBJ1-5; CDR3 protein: CASSHRGQPQHF; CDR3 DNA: TGTGCCAGCAGCCACAGGGGACAGCCCCAGCATTTT
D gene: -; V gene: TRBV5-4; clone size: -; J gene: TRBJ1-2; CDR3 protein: CASSPRGPPLYGYTF; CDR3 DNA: TGTGCCAGCAGCCCCAGGGGCCCCCCTCTCTATGGCTACACCTTC
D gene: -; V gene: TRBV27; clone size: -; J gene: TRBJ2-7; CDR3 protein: CASSFGSTYEQYF; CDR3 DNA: TGTGCCAGCAGTTTTGGGTCCACCTACGAGCAGTACTTC
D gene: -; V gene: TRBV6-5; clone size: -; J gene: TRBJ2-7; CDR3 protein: CASSYSPDGTYEQYF; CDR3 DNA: TGTGCCAGCAGTTACTCGCCCGACGGGACCTACGAGCAGTACTTC
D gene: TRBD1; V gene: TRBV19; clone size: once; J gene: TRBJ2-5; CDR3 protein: CASSIVTGGSLETQYF; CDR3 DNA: TGTGCCAGTAGTATAGTAACAGGGGGCAGTTTAGAGACCCAGTACTTC
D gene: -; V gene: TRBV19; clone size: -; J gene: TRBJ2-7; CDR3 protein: CASSIPGNHEQYF; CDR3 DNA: TGTGCCAGTAGTATCCCCGGGAACCACGAGCAGTACTTC
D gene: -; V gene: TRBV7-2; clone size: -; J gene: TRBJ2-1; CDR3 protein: CASSLVGRVLSWNEQFF; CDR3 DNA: TGTGCCAGCAGCTTAGTTGGCAGGGTACTGTCATGGAATGAGCAGTTCTTC
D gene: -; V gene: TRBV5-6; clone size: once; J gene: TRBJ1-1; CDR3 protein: CASSLDIENTEAFF; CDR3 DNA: TGTGCCAGCAGCTTGGATATCGAGAACACTGAAGCTTTCTTT
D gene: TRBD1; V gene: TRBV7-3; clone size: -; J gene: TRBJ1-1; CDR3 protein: CASSPRGQVNTEAFF; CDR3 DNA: TGTGCCAGCAGCCCTAGGGGGCAGGTGAACACTGAAGCTTTCTTT
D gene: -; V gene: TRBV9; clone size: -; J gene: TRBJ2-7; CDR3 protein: CASSVERTANSYEQYF; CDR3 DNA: TGTGCCAGCAGCGTAGAGAGGACGGCCAACTCCTACGAGCAGTACTTC
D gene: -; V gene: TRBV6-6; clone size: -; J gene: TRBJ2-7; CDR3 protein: CASSLGSTYEQYF; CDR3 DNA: TGTGCCAGCAGCCTGGGGTCCACCTACGAGCAGTACTTC
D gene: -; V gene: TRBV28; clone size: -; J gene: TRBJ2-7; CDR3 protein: CASRPGPVGQYF; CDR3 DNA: TGTGCCAGCAGACCGGGACCCGTAGGGCAGTACTTC
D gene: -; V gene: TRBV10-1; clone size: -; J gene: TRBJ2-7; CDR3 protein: CASPLDTSSYEQYF; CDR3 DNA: TGCGCCAGTCCCCTGGACACAAGCTCCTACGAGCAGTACTTC